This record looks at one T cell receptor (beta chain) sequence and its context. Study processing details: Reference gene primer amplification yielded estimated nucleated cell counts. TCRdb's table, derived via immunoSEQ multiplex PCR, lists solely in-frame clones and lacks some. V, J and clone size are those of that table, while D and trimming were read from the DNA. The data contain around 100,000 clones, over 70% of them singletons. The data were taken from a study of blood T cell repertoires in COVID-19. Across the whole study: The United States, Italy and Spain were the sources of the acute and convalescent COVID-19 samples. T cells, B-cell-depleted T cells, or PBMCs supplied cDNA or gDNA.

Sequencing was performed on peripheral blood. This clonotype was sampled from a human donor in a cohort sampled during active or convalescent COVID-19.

In DNA form, the CDR3 reads TGTGCCAGCAGAACAGGGTCCCGCTACGAGCAGTACTTC. Translating it yields CASRTGSRYEQYF. V is TRBV25-1 and J is TRBJ2-7; a possible D gene is TRBD1 (6 bases). Deletions cut 6 bases from V and 3 bases from J, with 12 bases between. Per the germline V gene, CDR1 is MGHDK and CDR2 is SYGVNS. The CDR3 runs 13 residues.